The T cell receptor beta chain under discussion was sequenced for a study of cytomegalovirus exposure and HLA in healthy donors (dated by TCRdb to about 2017). Study-level background: In an earlier analysis of approximately 500 of the donors, around 300 Gb of sequence data and 100 million or so unique TCR beta sequences from 150 million to 200 million T cells were reported. Approximately 300 gigabases of sequencing data and roughly 80 million unique TCR sequences made up an early release that covered some 640 HLA-typed donors. Among the roughly 380 genotyped donors, around 79% belonged to the genetic ancestry cluster associated with self-reported Caucasian donors. The study aimed to test whether signatures of past pathogen exposure could be identified by cataloging public T cell receptors. The T cell repertoires of roughly 660 subjects were profiled by immunosequencing and related to cytomegalovirus serostatus. A separate validation cohort of roughly 130 different subjects was used in addition to the roughly 720-subject first cohort. High-throughput TCR immunosequencing, statistical association of individual TCRs with disease status, and machine learning were combined to predict cytomegalovirus infection status. A later analysis re-analyzed previously published TCR beta repertoires from 600 to 850 donors and added high-resolution HLA genotyping to study TCR occurrence patterns. Rather than using new phenotypic data, the later analysis identified candidate immune exposures from TCR beta sequences and from how often those sequences occurred across donors. An earlier analysis of 587 of the donors used high-throughput TCR beta sequencing to judge whether each TCR beta V gene segment behaved as functional or pseudogenic. Donor age, sex, ethnicity and CMV serostatus were compiled together with the repertoire data. A later genetic analysis used genome-wide SNP genotypes for about three fifths of the 666 donors, treating that subset as a discovery cohort. All discovery cohort repertoires had been generated on a single sequencing platform. Both class I and class II loci were covered by HLA typing, at four-digit resolution. Typing coverage varied by locus: roughly 629-640 donors for A, B, C, DRB1 and DQB1; some 520 for DQA1; over 600 for DPA1; 400 to 480 for DPB1. Four or five DR-DQ haplotypes were handled as single units for association and clustering because linkage in the cohort was strong. Among some 400 genotyped donors of the cohort, an average of approximately 240,000 unique TCR beta nucleotide sequences were sequenced per donor, around a sixth of them non-productive.

V is cut by 5 bases and J by 7 bases, and the space between the germline ends is 18 bases. For CDR1 and CDR2, the germline V gene lists SGHAT and FQNNGV. Including the terminal cysteine and phenylalanine, the CDR3 comprises 14 residues. The retained sequence is limited to the CDR3, 42 bases, with the frame set at the first base. For this clone: Its antigen remains undetermined. The sample holds no much larger clone one base away, and base qualities are not on file.

Summary of the overall study and its limitations: The authors suggested that the approach could potentially be generalized to other disease states and immunological phenotypes. This cohort had only TCR beta chains sequenced, and the lack of alpha or paired-chain data limited which features could be detected. In a later analysis, HLA-associated TCR beta chains were found to be more clonally expanded and to have lower generation probabilities than equally common non-associated chains. Across donors, most TCR sequences were observed very rarely, whereas some public TCRs were present in many individuals. Because counts were too low, about 15 rarely observed V segments, including chromosome 9 orphons, were left out of the earlier analysis of a few hundred of the donors. An association between a missense DCLRE1C variant and V-gene and J-gene trimming of TCR beta chains was found in a later genetic analysis and replicated in an independent cohort. In a later analysis, several top co-occurrence clusters were reported to appear linked to parvovirus B19, influenza, CMV and Epstein-Barr virus. In the study, about 150 TCR beta chains were listed as associated with cytomegalovirus. A further reported finding was that TCR beta sequences accurately predicted the HLA-A and HLA-B alleles for most subjects in the first cohort. Assigning TCR associations to individual alleles was difficult when HLA alleles, especially DR and DQ, strongly co-occurred. A few of the identified cytomegalovirus-associated TCR beta chains were confirmed in vitro to be specific for cytomegalovirus antigens. In an earlier analysis of around 600 of the donors, most TCR beta V segments appeared in productive rearrangements about 87% or about 30% of the time, broadly matching IMGT annotations. Because HLA typing was missing for some donors at each locus, association tests included only the typed subset. According to a later analysis, most CMV-associated TCR beta chains appeared to be HLA-restricted, and the HLA associations seemed to be driven largely by CMV exposure. Roughly uniform sequencing depth across donors was assumed in presence/absence analyses, although this assumption may not hold. Linkage disequilibrium might explain the correlated functional status among segregating V segments, but an unknown experimental factor could not be excluded. The classifier was reported to diagnose cytomegalovirus status with high specificity and sensitivity in both the original cohort and the validation cohort. Some IMGT-functional V segments, including TRBV6-2 and TRBV6-3, could not be distinguished by the 87-base-pair reads and were therefore excluded. A cluster of highly shared sequence variants was judged likely to represent a technical artifact of the sequencing pipeline. In a later analysis, TCR association rates were found to vary across HLA loci, with the most associated TCRs seen for DRB1 alleles and the fewest for HLA-C alleles. For the cohort, immune exposure information was limited to CMV serostatus. In a later genetic analysis, fewer N-insertions in productive TCRs were reported among donors in an Asian-associated ancestry cluster than the roughly 700-donor mean. Specific HLA alleles were associated with more than 15,000 TCR beta sequences at a false discovery rate of 0.05 in a later analysis.

The cohort consisted of 666 healthy bone marrow donors. All cohort members were sampled while nominally healthy, although unrecorded immune exposures were likely present. The donor was CMV seropositive and belonged to the group of over 250 seropositive cohort members. A peripheral blood sample was collected from each donor, and TCR beta sequencing was performed on peripheral blood mononuclear cells. Genomic DNA extraction from the blood cell samples was performed with the Qiagen DNeasy Blood Extraction Kit. The library was made by the immunoSEQ multiplex PCR assay. A mixture of 60 forward primers for TCR Vbeta segments and 13 reverse primers for TCR Jbeta segments was used in the multiplex PCR. The CDR3 region of rearranged TCR beta genes was amplified from genomic DNA with a multiplex PCR assay. On the Illumina HiSeq System, the amplified TCR beta libraries were sequenced as 87-base-pair reads. In the paper's pipeline: In a later analysis, some 80 million unique TCR beta chains were counted across the roughly 670 repertoires, and around 11 million of these chains were shared by at least two donors. To remove PCR and sequencing errors, raw reads were error-corrected and collapsed into unique sequences using a nearest-neighbor algorithm that merged closely related sequences. V, D and J gene segments were assigned by aligning CDR3 sequences to IMGT reference sequences. For a sequence to be retained, a match of at least six nucleotides was required to both a V gene segment and a J gene segment. Rearrangements were classified as productive when the CDR3 lacked stop codons and remained in frame with V and J, and all other rearrangements were classified as non-productive. Following IMGT convention, CDR3 was defined as the stretch from the second conserved V-encoded cysteine to the conserved J-encoded phenylalanine. Sequences without an unambiguous match to a single V gene segment were excluded from the earlier analysis of several hundred of the donors. In an earlier analysis of around 590 of the donors, a V segment was called functional when productive rearrangements were above 56.7%, and segregating when the standard deviation between donors exceeded 5%. A statistical classification framework was built for diagnosing cytomegalovirus status from the catalog of TCR beta chain sequences. V and J gene assignment, in a later analysis, came from comparing TCR nucleotide sequences with IMGT/GENE-DB human TR gene sequences. In a later analysis, CDR3 sequences and most-parsimonious VDJ recombination scenarios were assigned using the TCRdist pipeline. In a later analysis, every TCR beta chain was defined by the combination of its CDR3 amino acid sequence and its V-gene family, and reads without a unique V-gene family were dropped. To address suspected cross-contamination and a sequencing artifact, a later analysis removed 592 highly shared, low-generation-probability nucleotide sequences. A later analysis calculated a clonal expansion index for each public chain from normalized within-repertoire ranks of inferred template counts. In a later analysis, generation probabilities were computed with a VDJ recombination model fitted to out-of-frame rearrangements, and the resulting probabilities were checked against IGoR. In a later analysis, TCR-TCR, TCR-HLA and TCR-CMV co-occurrence was scored with hypergeometric tests, and a repertoire-size bias correction was applied to TCR pairs. In a later analysis, false discovery rates were estimated by permuting HLA or CMV assignments 20 times. In a later analysis, co-occurring TCRs were grouped with DBSCAN, and TCRdist sequence similarity was added when clustering was performed within HLA-allele-positive subsets. Repertoires with fewer than 30,000 or more than 120,000 public chains were left out of co-occurrence clustering, as were four to six repertoires with anomalous nucleotide sharing. TCRdb's version of the immuneACCESS table is confined to in-frame rearrangements and falls short of the full clone set. An unresolved V gene accounts for under half of the shortfall where checked; the remainder is of unknown origin. For V, J and clone size, that table is used; D and trimming come from the DNA. The sample table contains 110,000 to 150,000 clones; only one count was recorded for about 70% of them. The top ten constitute roughly 2% of the sample.

This sequence was found in a woman aged 55-75 years in good health and CMV-seropositive. The rearrangement joined TRBV11-2 to TRBJ2-7; a weak D assignment points to TRBD1 (5 bases agree). The sequenced sample was PBMCs. The bases are TGTGCCAGCAGCCCGACTGGCTCCCCAGGGGAGCAGTACTTC. Its protein is CASSPTGSPGEQYF.